The sequence of this T cell receptor (beta chain) was determined in a study of blood T cells in healthy people across ages. This clonotype was found many times. Then a second PCR, running about 6 to 12 cycles, was carried out with a sample-barcoded 5' primer and a J-beta primer mix. TCRdb redid the calling of the 5' RACE reads with MiXCR, one entry per CDR3 protein. The sample shows 850,000 to 950,000 distinct CDR3 sequences, less than 35% of them seen only once. CDR3 size: 15 residues. After removal of 3 bases from V and 7 bases from J, the junction contained 5 bases not matched to a gene. CDR1 SGHDT and CDR2 YYEEEE come from the germline V gene.

The sequenced material came from blood. The receptor comes from a woman aged 80 or over in good health. This sequence joins TRBV5-6 and TRBJ2-1; 12 bases are shared with TRBD1. Here the CDR3 reads CASSSGTGGFNEQFF. In nucleotides, the CDR3 is TGTGCCAGCAGCTCTGGGACAGGGGGCTTTAATGAGCAGTTCTTC.